This is a list of T cell receptor beta chains from one sample in a study of blood T cell repertoires in COVID-19. The method was immunoSEQ multiplex PCR; TCRdb's version includes in-frame clones alone and lacks a portion of them. The sample yields approximately 150,000 clones, about 88% seen once. The source material was PBMCs or T cells enriched from blood (not recorded which). The receptors stem from a human donor with acute COVID-19. The donor label of this sample is uncertain. The CDR3 runs from the conserved cysteine through the conserved F or W. Fields, in order: CDR3 length, J gene, D gene, V gene, clone size, CDR3 DNA, CDR3 protein. A D gene is named only where the DNA matches it firmly. Not every row has a clone size; where given, it reads once, few, many or a size class.

cdr3_length: 17; j_call: TRBJ1-2; d_call: TRBD1; v_call: TRBV30; clone_size: -; cdr3_nt: TGTGCCTGGGGTTCCACACCACAGGGGCGGTTTAACTATGGCTACACCTTC; cdr3_aa: CAWGSTPQGRFNYGYTF
cdr3_length: 16; j_call: TRBJ2-3; d_call: TRBD2; v_call: TRBV19; clone_size: -; cdr3_nt: TGTGCCAGTAGTATACTCGGACTCTGGGAGGGGGATACGCAGTATTTT; cdr3_aa: CASSILGLWEGDTQYF
cdr3_length: 13; j_call: TRBJ2-7; d_call: TRBD1; v_call: TRBV20-1; clone_size: -; cdr3_nt: TGCAGTGCTGGTGGGGACAGGACCTACGAGCAGTACTTC; cdr3_aa: CSAGGDRTYEQYF
cdr3_length: 13; j_call: TRBJ1-1; d_call: -; v_call: TRBV6-5; clone_size: -; cdr3_nt: TGTGCCAGCAAGACGGAGATGAACACTGAAGCTTTCTTT; cdr3_aa: CASKTEMNTEAFF
cdr3_length: 16; j_call: TRBJ2-3; d_call: TRBD2; v_call: TRBV6-1; clone_size: -; cdr3_nt: TGTGCCAGCAGTGAACGGAGCGGGGGTGCGGTAGATACGCAGTATTTT; cdr3_aa: CASSERSGGAVDTQYF
cdr3_length: 12; j_call: TRBJ1-1; d_call: -; v_call: TRBV30; clone_size: once; cdr3_nt: TGTGCCTGGAGTGGGATAGCCGCTGAAGCTTTCTTT; cdr3_aa: CAWSGIAAEAFF
cdr3_length: 16; j_call: TRBJ2-3; d_call: TRBD2; v_call: TRBV11-3; clone_size: -; cdr3_nt: TGTGCCAGCAGCTTAGCGGCGGGGGGGAGCACAGATACGCAGTATTTT; cdr3_aa: CASSLAAGGSTDTQYF
cdr3_length: 14; j_call: TRBJ2-5; d_call: -; v_call: TRBV19; clone_size: -; cdr3_nt: TGTGCCAGTAGTATGGGCCGGCTCCAAGAGACCCAGTACTTC; cdr3_aa: CASSMGRLQETQYF
cdr3_length: 15; j_call: TRBJ1-1; d_call: TRBD1; v_call: TRBV19; clone_size: -; cdr3_nt: TGTGCCAGTAGTTCCAGGACAGGGGGTAACACTGAAGCTTTCTTT; cdr3_aa: CASSSRTGGNTEAFF
cdr3_length: 15; j_call: TRBJ2-2; d_call: TRBD1; v_call: TRBV7-9; clone_size: -; cdr3_nt: TGTGCCAGCAGCTCCCAGACAGGGCTCACCGGGGAGCTGTTTTTT; cdr3_aa: CASSSQTGLTGELFF
cdr3_length: 16; j_call: TRBJ2-1; d_call: TRBD1; v_call: TRBV15; clone_size: -; cdr3_nt: TGTGCCACCAGCAGACCGGTGGACAGGGGGAACAATGAGCAGTTCTTC; cdr3_aa: CATSRPVDRGNNEQFF
cdr3_length: 16; j_call: TRBJ2-1; d_call: TRBD2; v_call: TRBV11-2; clone_size: -; cdr3_nt: TGTGCCAGCAGCTTATCCCTAGCGGGGGCCCTTAATGAGCAGTTCTTC; cdr3_aa: CASSLSLAGALNEQFF
cdr3_length: 15; j_call: TRBJ1-2; d_call: TRBD1; v_call: TRBV15; clone_size: -; cdr3_nt: TGTGCCACCAGCAGAGACAGGGGGCGTCGATCTGGCTACACCTTC; cdr3_aa: CATSRDRGRRSGYTF
cdr3_length: 17; j_call: TRBJ2-3; d_call: TRBD2; v_call: TRBV9; clone_size: -; cdr3_nt: TGTGCCAGCAGCGGACTGAGCGGGGAAACTAGCACAGATACGCAGTATTTT; cdr3_aa: CASSGLSGETSTDTQYF
cdr3_length: 11; j_call: TRBJ2-7; d_call: -; v_call: TRBV2; clone_size: once; cdr3_nt: TGTGCCAGCAGCGCACAATACGAGCAGTACTTC; cdr3_aa: CASSAQYEQYF
cdr3_length: 12; j_call: TRBJ1-1; d_call: -; v_call: TRBV29-1; clone_size: -; cdr3_nt: TGCAGCGTTGTTAAGACCGGGACTGAAGCTTTCTTT; cdr3_aa: CSVVKTGTEAFF
cdr3_length: 15; j_call: TRBJ2-5; d_call: TRBD2; v_call: TRBV2; clone_size: -; cdr3_nt: TGTGCCAGCAGTAGCAGCGGGGGGGCCGGAGAGACCCAGTACTTC; cdr3_aa: CASSSSGGAGETQYF
cdr3_length: 15; j_call: TRBJ1-1; d_call: -; v_call: TRBV7-9; clone_size: few; cdr3_nt: TGTGCCAGCAGCTTAGCGGCCGTCGCCGACACTGAAGCTTTCTTT; cdr3_aa: CASSLAAVADTEAFF
cdr3_length: 14; j_call: TRBJ2-7; d_call: TRBD1; v_call: TRBV4-2; clone_size: -; cdr3_nt: TGTGCCAGCAGCCCCGACAGGGGGACCTACGAGCAGTACTTC; cdr3_aa: CASSPDRGTYEQYF
cdr3_length: 13; j_call: TRBJ2-7; d_call: -; v_call: TRBV4-1; clone_size: once; cdr3_nt: TGCGCCAGCAGCCAACCGGGACACTACGAGCAGTACTTC; cdr3_aa: CASSQPGHYEQYF
cdr3_length: 14; j_call: TRBJ1-4; d_call: -; v_call: TRBV28; clone_size: -; cdr3_nt: TGTGCCAGCATGCCGGGAGGGATAGATGAAAAACTGTTTTTT; cdr3_aa: CASMPGGIDEKLFF
cdr3_length: 13; j_call: TRBJ1-2; d_call: -; v_call: TRBV5-1; clone_size: -; cdr3_nt: TGCGCCAGCAGCTTGACGGGGGAGCATGGCTACACCTTC; cdr3_aa: CASSLTGEHGYTF
cdr3_length: 15; j_call: TRBJ2-7; d_call: -; v_call: TRBV7-9; clone_size: -; cdr3_nt: TGTGCCAGCAGCTCCCCAGGGTCATTAACGTACGAGCAGTACTTC; cdr3_aa: CASSSPGSLTYEQYF
cdr3_length: 15; j_call: TRBJ1-2; d_call: -; v_call: TRBV7-6; clone_size: -; cdr3_nt: TGTGCCAGCAGCTTAGCGGCCGAAGCTAACTATGGCTACACCTTC; cdr3_aa: CASSLAAEANYGYTF
cdr3_length: 15; j_call: TRBJ2-2; d_call: -; v_call: TRBV7-6; clone_size: -; cdr3_nt: TGTGCCAGCAGGCCCCTGGAGCGGAACACCGGGGAGCTGTTTTTT; cdr3_aa: CASRPLERNTGELFF
cdr3_length: 15; j_call: TRBJ1-5; d_call: TRBD1; v_call: TRBV5-8; clone_size: -; cdr3_nt: TGTGCCAGCTGGGACAGGGGCGGGAGCAATCAGCCCCAGCATTTT; cdr3_aa: CASWDRGGSNQPQHF